This TCR beta chain was profiled in a study of shared clonotypes between healthy human individuals. Study overall: Per-donor plates numbered three CD4 naive, three CD4 memory, two CD8 naive and one CD8 memory. Study observations and caveats: Clonotype sharing across a few donors was observed for around 5.1% of naive CD4 clonotypes.

Selected positively for CCR7 and CD45RO-negative, naive CD8 cells excluded terminally differentiated effector memory CD45RA+ cells. The table came from immunoSEQ multiplex PCR; TCRdb's copy has only in-frame clones and leaves some out. Among about 1,800,000 clones, about 95% were seen once, and the ten largest hold 1.2%. Concerning this clone itself: Antigen specificity is unknown.

Sample: naive CD8+ T cells sorted from blood. The sequence was collected from a man aged 18 to 35 in good health.

For the CDR3, the DNA is TGTGCCAGCAGTTTAATGTGGCAGGGGGAGTCACCCCTCCACTTT. Translated: CASSLMWQGESPLHF. J is TRBJ1-6 and V is TRBV27, with TRBD1 matching 7 bases. From germline, CDR1 is MNHEY and CDR2 SMNVEV (reference sequence). Trimming removed 2 bases from V and 10 bases from J; junction bases left unmatched: 8. The CDR3 has 15 amino acids.